This T cell receptor beta chain was sequenced for a study of shared clonotypes between healthy human individuals. The junction had 11 bases not matched to a gene; V was cut back by 9 bases and J by 6 bases. Looked up from germline, CDR1 is MNHNS and CDR2 is SASEGT. The CDR3 covers 15 residues. Sequencing of unsorted PBMC DNA was carried out using ten immunoSEQ deep assay plates. In the original processing: Junction-only sequences without quality scores came from ImmunoSEQ, so filtering differed. This table comes from immunoSEQ multiplex PCR, and its TCRdb copy is limited to in-frame clones, with some not included. V and J calls and clone size follow that table, whereas D and trimming were derived from the DNA. The repertoire includes about 460,000 clones, roughly three quarters of them detected once, and about 12% sits in the top ten. Without sorting, samples used about 90 million PBMCs for genomic DNA.

The sample taken for sequencing was PBMCs. The chain combines TRBV6-1 with TRBJ1-5; TRBD1 agrees at 10 bases. This clonotype originated in a woman in her thirties or forties in good health. Some clones in this sample may be carry-over from other donors' samples. CDR3 in amino acids: CASRAGTGESQPQHF. The CDR3 nucleotides read TGTGCCAGTAGGGCCGGGACAGGGGAGTCTCAGCCCCAGCATTTT.